A single sample is the source of the 28 T cell receptor beta chains below, sequenced in a study of shared clonotypes between healthy human individuals. Generated by immunoSEQ multiplex PCR, the TCRdb table keeps only in-frame clones and is missing some. The repertoire includes around 530,000 clones, about 80% of them detected once, and 12% sits in the top ten. Sequenced sample: PBMCs. These receptors came from a woman aged 40 to 50 in good health. Some clones in this sample may be carry-over from other donors' samples.

V gene TRBV19 combines with J gene TRBJ1-5; 9 nucleotides align to TRBD1. The ends lost 1 base at V and 6 bases at J; junction bases unmatched: 4. CDR1 LNHDA and CDR2 SQIVND come from the germline V gene (reference sequence). The CDR3 consists of 15 residues. The CDR3 nucleotides read TGTGCCAGTAGTATAGTTGGGACAGGGCTTCAGCCCCAGCATTTT. Protein product: CASSIVGTGLQPQHF.

The genes are TRBV5-1 and TRBJ2-7; D uncertain. The length of the CDR3 is 16 residues. With 0 bases removed from V and 1 base from J, the gap between germline ends came to 14 bases. Germline V gives CDR1 SGHRS, CDR2 YFSETQ. CDR3 coding DNA: TGCGCCAGCAGCTTGGAGGGCGGAACTTGGTCCTACGAGCAGTACTTC. Its protein product is CASSLEGGTWSYEQYF.

The chain links TRBV10-3 to TRBJ2-7, with D uncertain. The CDR3 totals 11 residues. V lost 2 bases and J 4 bases, leaving 3 bases between the germline ends. Germline V gene sequence: CDR1 ENHRY, CDR2 SYGVKD. CDR3 protein: CAISEKYEQYF. CDR3 sequence (DNA): TGTGCCATCAGTGAGAAATACGAGCAGTACTTC.

This clone was detected only once. CDR3 sequence: CASSQWPPGDYNEQFF. The CDR3 nucleotides are TGTGCCAGCAGCCAATGGCCCCCGGGGGACTACAATGAGCAGTTCTTC. The J gene is TRBJ2-1, the V gene TRBV4-2; tentatively, D is TRBD2 (6 bases). Trimming shortened V by 2 bases and J by 3 bases, and 14 bases separated the two germline ends. This CDR3 is built from 16 residues. Germline V lookup: CDR1 LGHNA, CDR2 YNFKEQ.

This clone appeared once. V gene TRBV7-2 combines with J gene TRBJ2-2; D tentatively fits TRBD1 or TRBD2 (6 bases each). The CDR3 contains 15 residues. CDR1 and CDR2 (germline): SGHTA, FQGNSA. Trimming took off 7 bases at V and 7 bases at J, with 19 bases between the two ends. For the CDR3, the DNA is TGTGCCAGCATCCTTACTTGGGGGGCCGACGGGGAGCTGTTTTTT. Translated, it gives CASILTWGADGELFF.

The CDR3 sequence is CASSLELGNYGYTF. CDR3 sequence (DNA): TGTGCCAGCAGCTTAGAGCTAGGGAACTATGGCTACACCTTC. V gene TRBV13 combines with J gene TRBJ1-2; D unresolved. The CDR3 is 14 amino acids. With 1 base removed from V and 2 bases from J, the gap between germline ends came to 8 bases. CDR1 and CDR2 from the germline V gene are PRHDT and FYEKMQ (reference sequence).

The genes are TRBV9 and TRBJ2-5, with 9 nucleotides matching TRBD2. With 0 bases clipped from V and 7 bases from J, the junction kept 7 bases outside the gene matches. The germline gives CDR1 SGDLS, CDR2 YYNGEE. CDR3 length: 15 residues. Here the CDR3 DNA reads TGTGCCAGCAGCGTAGGGATAGCGGGGGCAGGGACCCAGTACTTC. It specifies CASSVGIAGAGTQYF.

The chain combines TRBV10-3 with TRBJ1-1, with 11 bases fitting TRBD1. CDR1 and CDR2 (germline): ENHRY, SYGVKD. The junction had 9 bases not matched to a gene; V was cut back by 10 bases and J by 5 bases. CDR3 length: 14 residues. The CDR3 reads CATIGTGGGTEAFF. The CDR3 DNA sequence: TGTGCCACCATAGGGACAGGGGGAGGTACTGAAGCTTTCTTT.

This chain connects TRBV6-5 to TRBJ2-3, with D hard to call. The CDR3 loop spans 15 amino acids. V lost 6 bases and J 0 bases, leaving 13 bases between the germline ends. Germline CDR1 and CDR2: MNHEY and SVGAGI. The DNA of the CDR3 is TGTGCCAGCAGCCGGGCGCTGACTAGCACAGATACGCAGTATTTT. Its translation is CASSRALTSTDTQYF.

CDR3 coding DNA: TGTGCCTGGAATCGACAGGGGCCCTACGAGCAGTACTTC. Translated, it gives CAWNRQGPYEQYF. The chain uses TRBV30 and TRBJ2-7, with TRBD1 identical over 8 bases. J gave up 2 bases and V 4 bases, and 4 bases lay outside the gene matches. The germline CDR1 and CDR2 sequences are GTSNPN and SVGIG (reference sequence). The CDR3 extends over 13 amino acids.

This clone was found a few times. This chain links TRBV2 with TRBJ2-5; 9 bases are shared with TRBD2. The germline V gene encodes CDR1 SNHLY and CDR2 FYNNEI. This CDR3 has 14 residues. The J segment lost 5 bases and the V segment lost 7 bases, leaving 8 bases of the junction unmatched. DNA of the CDR3: TGTGCCAGCACCGTATTTAGCGGGGGTGAGACCCAGTACTTC. Encoded protein: CASTVFSGGETQYF.

In its sample, this clone was seen once. The chain couples TRBV5-4 to TRBJ2-4; D might be TRBD2 (6 bases). The CDR3 length is 16 residues. The germline V gene encodes CDR1 SGHNT and CDR2 YYREEE (reference sequence). The V and J ends lost 0 bases and 0 bases respectively, with 10 bases between them. The CDR3 reads CASSLARGIAKNIQYF. CDR3 coding DNA: TGTGCCAGCAGCTTGGCGCGGGGTATAGCCAAAAACATTCAGTACTTC. Full variable domain (outside the CDR3, taken from reference TRBV5-4 and TRBJ2-4): ETGVTQSPTHLIKTRGQQVTLRCSSQSGHNTVSWYQQALGQGPQFIFQYYREEENGRGNFPPRFSGLQFPNYSSELNVNALELDDSALYLCASSLARGIAKNIQYFGAGTRLSVL.

This clone was detected only a few times. The CDR3 DNA is TGTGCCAGCAGTTTACCTCTGGAGGGGGCCGATGGCTACACCTTC. It codes for CASSLPLEGADGYTF. V and J are TRBV28 and TRBJ1-2, with 7 bases that match TRBD1. This CDR3 has 15 residues. Germline CDR1 is MDHEN and CDR2 is SYDVKM. V lost 2 bases, J lost 6 bases, and 9 bases stayed unmatched.

V gene TRBV7-2 combines with J gene TRBJ2-1, with 12 bases fitting TRBD2. The V segment lost 6 bases and the J segment 0 bases; nucleotides outside the gene matches: 12. The V gene's germline CDR1 is SGHTA and CDR2 FQGNSA. The CDR3 consists of 19 residues. CDR3 DNA: TGTGCCAGCAGTCGGGGACTAGCGGGCTATGGGAGCTCCTACAATGAGCAGTTCTTC. Translating it yields CASSRGLAGYGSSYNEQFF.

In the case of this clone: This sample also contains other DNA sequences that code for the same CDR3. The chain employs TRBV7-3 and TRBJ2-6; no clear D gene. The length of the CDR3 is 14 residues. The germline CDR1 and CDR2 sequences are SGHTA and FQGTGA. Trimming took 4 bases from V and 3 from J, leaving 7 bases between them. The chain's CDR3 is CASSSTGGANVLTF. CDR3 nucleotides: TGTGCCAGCAGCTCCACTGGTGGGGCCAACGTCCTGACTTTC.

The chain uses TRBV2 and TRBJ2-3; no clear D gene. V lost 8 bases, J lost 2 bases, and 20 bases lay in between. The CDR3 covers 16 residues. Per the germline V gene, CDR1 is SNHLY and CDR2 is FYNNEI. CDR3 region: CASPRVPTPYTDTQYF. The CDR3 coding sequence is TGTGCCAGCCCCAGAGTGCCCACCCCCTACACAGATACGCAGTATTTT.

V usage is TRBV15 and J usage is TRBJ2-2, with 10 nucleotides matching TRBD2. This CDR3 is built from 16 residues. V lost 2 bases to trimming and J lost 6 bases; unmatched junction nucleotides: 6. Germline V lookup: CDR1 LNHNV, CDR2 YYDKDF (reference sequence). CDR3 residues: CATSRPVAGGPGELFF. The DNA for the CDR3 is TGTGCCACCAGCAGACCTGTAGCGGGAGGTCCCGGGGAGCTGTTTTTT.

This sequence joins TRBV7-3 and TRBJ2-5; 8 positions match TRBD2. Germline CDR1 reads SGHTA; CDR2 reads FQGTGA. After removal of 5 bases from V and 5 bases from J, the junction contained 7 bases not matched to a gene. CDR3 size: 14 residues. The CDR3 is CASSPLAGLETQYF. The CDR3 DNA sequence: TGTGCCAGCAGCCCGTTAGCGGGATTGGAGACCCAGTACTTC.

The V gene is TRBV29-1, the J gene TRBJ2-4; 8 bases map to TRBD1. J gave up 0 bases and V 7 bases, and 11 bases lay outside the gene matches. The CDR3 is 16 amino acids. The V gene's germline CDR1 is SQVTM and CDR2 ANQGSEA. This CDR3 reads CSAGQGPLLAKNIQYF. CDR3 nucleotide sequence: TGCAGCGCAGGACAGGGACCTTTACTAGCCAAAAACATTCAGTACTTC.

CDR3 in DNA: TGTGCCAGCAGCTTAGGGGGGACCCTCTATGGCTACACCTTC. Residues: CASSLGGTLYGYTF. The chain combines TRBV7-2 with TRBJ1-2; the D gene is possibly TRBD1 (5 bases). From germline, CDR1 is SGHTA and CDR2 FQGNSA. This CDR3 comprises 14 residues. V was pared by 1 base and J by 4 bases, with 10 bases between.

V gene TRBV7-9 combines with J gene TRBJ2-5; tentative D call: TRBD2 (5 bases). The CDR3 runs to 14 residues. V lost 3 bases, J lost 1 base, and 9 bases lay in between. Germline V gives CDR1 SEHNR, CDR2 FQNEAQ (reference sequence). The CDR3 DNA reads as TGTGCCAGCAGCTTGGACTCTAGCCAAGAGACCCAGTACTTC. It codes for CASSLDSSQETQYF.

The J gene is TRBJ2-7, the V gene TRBV19; 7 nucleotides line up with TRBD1. The CDR3 runs to 16 residues. Germline V CDR1 and CDR2: LNHDA, SQIVND (reference sequence). V lost 5 bases, J lost 2 bases, and 12 bases stayed unmatched. The CDR3 DNA follows: TGTGCCAGTAGTGCTTTCCGGGACAGCCTGGCCTACGAGCAGTACTTC. It encodes CASSAFRDSLAYEQYF.

The chain combines TRBV2 with TRBJ2-7; TRBD2 agrees at 7 bases. Trimming cost V 9 bases and J 0 bases; bases outside gene matches: 5. The CDR3 runs 13 residues. Germline CDR1 and CDR2: SNHLY and FYNNEI. The CDR3 loop reads CASLAGLSYEQYF. The DNA for the CDR3 is TGTGCCAGTTTAGCGGGCCTCTCCTACGAGCAGTACTTC.

The sample holds a few counts of this clone. This rearrangement joins TRBV7-8 to TRBJ2-3; no clear D. The V end was cut by 5 bases, the J end by 1 base, with 10 bases between. This CDR3 is built from 14 residues. Germline lookup yields CDR1 SGHVS and CDR2 FQNEAQ. CDR3 amino acids: CASSPSAGTDTQYF. CDR3 nucleotides: TGTGCCAGCAGCCCGTCTGCGGGCACAGATACGCAGTATTTT.

The gene calls are TRBV28 and TRBJ2-7; 10 positions match TRBD1. The CDR3 is 14 residues long. Trimming cost V 6 bases and J 2 bases; bases outside gene matches: 4. Looked up from germline, CDR1 is MDHEN and CDR2 is SYDVKM. CDR3 amino acids: CASRETGGTYEQYF. Here the CDR3 DNA reads TGTGCCAGCAGGGAGACAGGGGGCACCTACGAGCAGTACTTC.

This chain joins TRBV29-1 and TRBJ1-3, with D perhaps matching TRBD1 (6 bases). The CDR3 loop spans 16 amino acids. The V end lost 1 base, the J end lost 2 bases, and 15 bases lay between the germline ends. From germline, CDR1 is SQVTM and CDR2 ANQGSEA. CDR3 region: CSVEGGGHNPGNTIYF. The CDR3 DNA is TGCAGCGTTGAAGGTGGGGGGCATAACCCTGGAAACACCATATATTTT.

V and J are TRBV5-1 and TRBJ1-4; 9 bases fit TRBD1. This CDR3 region has 15 residues. Losses at the gene ends were 4 bases for V and 5 bases for J; bases not matched to a gene: 6. Germline V gene data show CDR1 as SGHRS and CDR2 as YFSETQ. The CDR3 reads CASSLTGGGNEKLFF. The CDR3 DNA is TGCGCCAGCAGCCTTACAGGGGGCGGGAATGAAAAACTGTTTTTT.

This clone has just one count. This chain joins TRBV28 and TRBJ2-2, with 9 bases fitting TRBD1. The CDR3 extends over 16 amino acids. After removal of 4 bases from V and 1 base from J, the junction contained 4 bases not matched to a gene. Looked up from germline, CDR1 is MDHEN and CDR2 is SYDVKM. The CDR3 here is CASSSQGARNTGELFF. As DNA, the CDR3 is TGTGCCAGCAGTTCACAGGGGGCTAGGAACACCGGGGAGCTGTTTTTT.